Listed below are T cell receptor beta chains from one sample, sequenced in a study of long-term antiretroviral therapy in people with HIV. Assay used: immunoSEQ multiplex PCR; TCRdb lists only in-frame clones, some missing. The profile shows under 30,000 clones, 81% of them singletons. The sample in question was unsorted PBMCs, obtained at the start of antiretroviral therapy, before treatment. The receptors originated from a woman between 18 and 29 years old with HIV. Both conserved end residues are part of each CDR3. A D gene is named only where the DNA matches it firmly.

J | D | V | DNA | CDR3
TRBJ2-1 | TRBD2 | TRBV11-2 | TGTGCCAGCAGCTTAATGGCTAGCGGGAGCAATGAGCAGTTCTTC | CASSLMASGSNEQFF
TRBJ2-5 | TRBD2 | TRBV29-1 | TGCAGCGTCGCCCCAGGACTAGCGGACATGTACCAAGAGACCCAGTACTTC | CSVAPGLADMYQETQYF
TRBJ1-1 | NA | TRBV11-2 | TGTGCCAGCAGCAGCCCCCGACAGAACACTGAAGCTTTCTTT | CASSSPRQNTEAFF
TRBJ2-2 | TRBD2 | TRBV4-3 | TGCGCCAGCAGCCAAGGGGTTCCCGGGACTAGCGGGGGCCTGAACACCGGGGAGCTGTTTTTT | CASSQGVPGTSGGLNTGELFF
TRBJ2-2 | NA | TRBV4-1 | TGCGCCAGCAGCCATGGCCCAGTGGGGGGTGGCGGGGAGCTGTTTTTT | CASSHGPVGGGGELFF
TRBJ2-1 | NA | TRBV28 | TGTGCCAGCAAGGGGACTTCCTCCTACAATGAGCAGTTCTTC | CASKGTSSYNEQFF
TRBJ2-5 | NA | TRBV15 | TGTGCCACCAGCACCCCCATAAACAGGCAAGAGACCCAGTACTTC | CATSTPINRQETQYF
TRBJ1-5 | TRBD1 | TRBV19 | TGTGCCAGTAGTACAGGGACAGGGGGCAATCAGCCCCAGCATTTT | CASSTGTGGNQPQHF
TRBJ2-1 | NA | TRBV18 | TGTGCCAGCTCACCAGTACAGGAGCAGTTCTTC | CASSPVQEQFF
TRBJ2-7 | NA | TRBV2 | TGTGCCAGCAGTTCGGGGGCATCGTGGGAGCAGTACTTC | CASSSGASWEQYF
TRBJ2-1 | TRBD2 | TRBV28 | TGTGCCAGCAGACCCGGACTAGCGGCCTACAATGAGCAGTTCTTC | CASRPGLAAYNEQFF